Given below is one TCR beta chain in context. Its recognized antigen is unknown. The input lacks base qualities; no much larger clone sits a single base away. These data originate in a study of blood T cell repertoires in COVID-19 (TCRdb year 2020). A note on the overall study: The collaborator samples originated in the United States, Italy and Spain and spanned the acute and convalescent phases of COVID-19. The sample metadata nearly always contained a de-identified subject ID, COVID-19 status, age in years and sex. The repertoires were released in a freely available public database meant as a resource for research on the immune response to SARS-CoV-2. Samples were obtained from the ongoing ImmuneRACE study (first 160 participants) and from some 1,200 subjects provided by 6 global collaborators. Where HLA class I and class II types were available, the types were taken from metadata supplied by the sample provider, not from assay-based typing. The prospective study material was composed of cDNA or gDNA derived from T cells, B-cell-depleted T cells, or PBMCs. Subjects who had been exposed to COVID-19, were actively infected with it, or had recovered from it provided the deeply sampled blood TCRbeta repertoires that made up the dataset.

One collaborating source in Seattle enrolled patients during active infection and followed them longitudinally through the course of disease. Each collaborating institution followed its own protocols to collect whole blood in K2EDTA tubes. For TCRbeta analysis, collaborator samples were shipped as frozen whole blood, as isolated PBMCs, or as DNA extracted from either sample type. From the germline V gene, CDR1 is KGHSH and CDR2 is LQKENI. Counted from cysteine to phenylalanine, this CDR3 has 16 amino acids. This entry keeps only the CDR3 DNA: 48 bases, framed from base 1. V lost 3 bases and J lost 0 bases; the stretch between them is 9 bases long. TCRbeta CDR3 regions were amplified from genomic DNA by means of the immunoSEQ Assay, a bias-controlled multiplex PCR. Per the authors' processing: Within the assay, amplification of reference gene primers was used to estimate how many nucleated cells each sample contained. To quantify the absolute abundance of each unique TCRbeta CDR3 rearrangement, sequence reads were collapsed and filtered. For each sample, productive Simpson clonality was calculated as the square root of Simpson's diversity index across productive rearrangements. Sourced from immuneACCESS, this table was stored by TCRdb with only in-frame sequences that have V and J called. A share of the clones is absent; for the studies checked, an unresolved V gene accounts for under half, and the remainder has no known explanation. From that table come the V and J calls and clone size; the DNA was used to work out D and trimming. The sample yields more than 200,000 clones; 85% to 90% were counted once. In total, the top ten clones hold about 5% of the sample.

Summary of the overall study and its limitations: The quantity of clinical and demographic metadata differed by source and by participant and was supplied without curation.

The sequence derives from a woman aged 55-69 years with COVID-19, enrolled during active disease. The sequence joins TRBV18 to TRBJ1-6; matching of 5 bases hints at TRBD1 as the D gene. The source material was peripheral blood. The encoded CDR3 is CASSPTASSYNSPLHF. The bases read TGTGCCAGCTCACCGACAGCGAGCTCCTATAATTCACCCCTCCACTTT.